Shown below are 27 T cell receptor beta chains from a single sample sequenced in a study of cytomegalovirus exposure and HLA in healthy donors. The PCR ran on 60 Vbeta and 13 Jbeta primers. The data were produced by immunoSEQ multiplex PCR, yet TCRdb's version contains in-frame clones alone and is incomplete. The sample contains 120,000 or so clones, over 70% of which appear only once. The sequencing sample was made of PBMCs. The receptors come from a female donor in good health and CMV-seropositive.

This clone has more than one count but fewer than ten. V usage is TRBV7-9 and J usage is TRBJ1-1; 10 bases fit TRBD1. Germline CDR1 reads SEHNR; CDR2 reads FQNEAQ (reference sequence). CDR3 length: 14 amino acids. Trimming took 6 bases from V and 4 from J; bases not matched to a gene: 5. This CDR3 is CASSWTGGGTEAFF. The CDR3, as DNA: TGTGCCAGCAGTTGGACAGGGGGTGGCACTGAAGCTTTCTTT. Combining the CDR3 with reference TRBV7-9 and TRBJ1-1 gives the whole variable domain DTGVSQNPRHKITKRGQNVTFRCDPISEHNRLYWYRQTLGQGPEFLTYFQNEAQLEKSRLLSDRFSAERPKGSFSTLEIQRTEQGDSAMYLCASSWTGGGTEAFFGQGTRLTVV.

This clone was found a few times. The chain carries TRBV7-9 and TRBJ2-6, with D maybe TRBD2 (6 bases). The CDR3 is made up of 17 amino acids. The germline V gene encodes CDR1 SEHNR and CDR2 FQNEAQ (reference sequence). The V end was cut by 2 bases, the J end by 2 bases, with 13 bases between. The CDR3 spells CASSLRRRDPGANVLTF. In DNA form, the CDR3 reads TGTGCCAGCAGCTTACGCAGGAGGGATCCTGGGGCCAACGTCCTGACTTTC.

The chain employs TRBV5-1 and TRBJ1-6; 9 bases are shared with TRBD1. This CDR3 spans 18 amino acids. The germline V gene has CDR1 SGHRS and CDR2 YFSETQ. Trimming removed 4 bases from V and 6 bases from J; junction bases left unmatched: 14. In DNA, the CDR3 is TGCGCCAGCAGCCCATATGGCGGGACAGGGTCCCCTAATTCACCCCTCCACTTT. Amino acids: CASSPYGGTGSPNSPLHF. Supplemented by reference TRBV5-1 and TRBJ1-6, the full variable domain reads KAGVTQTPRYLIKTRGQQVTLSCSPISGHRSVSWYQQTPGQGLQFLFEYFSETQRNKGNFPGRFSGRQFSNSRSEMNVSTLELGDSALYLCASSPYGGTGSPNSPLHFGNGTRLTVT.

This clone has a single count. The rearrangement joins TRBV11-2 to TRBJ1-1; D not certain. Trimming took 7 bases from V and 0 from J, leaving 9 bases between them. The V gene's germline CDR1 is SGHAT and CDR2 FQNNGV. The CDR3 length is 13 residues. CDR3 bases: TGTGCCAGCACCCCCTCTCTGAACACTGAAGCTTTCTTT. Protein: CASTPSLNTEAFF.

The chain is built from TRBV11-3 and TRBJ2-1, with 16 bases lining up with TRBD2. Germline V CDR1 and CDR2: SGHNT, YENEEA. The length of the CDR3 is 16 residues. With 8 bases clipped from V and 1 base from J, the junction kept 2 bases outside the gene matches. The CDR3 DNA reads TGTGCCAGCGGGACTAGCGGGGGGGCATCCTACAATGAGCAGTTCTTC. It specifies CASGTSGGASYNEQFF.

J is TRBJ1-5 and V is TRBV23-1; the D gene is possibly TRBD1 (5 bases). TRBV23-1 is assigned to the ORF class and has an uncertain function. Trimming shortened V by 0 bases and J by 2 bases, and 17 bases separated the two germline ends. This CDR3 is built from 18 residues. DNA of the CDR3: TGCGCCAGCAGTCAATCGGATGGGGGGGATATACGCAATCAGCCCCAGCATTTT. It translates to CASSQSDGGDIRNQPQHF.

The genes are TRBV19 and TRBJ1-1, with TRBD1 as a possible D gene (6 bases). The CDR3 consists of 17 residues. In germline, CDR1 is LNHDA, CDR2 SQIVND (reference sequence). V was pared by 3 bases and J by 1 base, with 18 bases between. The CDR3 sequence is CASSIGNRAAWNTEAFF. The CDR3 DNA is TGTGCCAGTAGTATTGGGAACAGGGCGGCGTGGAACACTGAAGCTTTCTTT.

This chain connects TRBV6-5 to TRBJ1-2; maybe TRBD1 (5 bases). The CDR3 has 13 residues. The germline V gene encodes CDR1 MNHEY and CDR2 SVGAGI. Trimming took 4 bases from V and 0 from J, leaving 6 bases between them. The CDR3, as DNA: TGTGCCAGCAGTTCGACAGCTAACTATGGCTACACCTTC. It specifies CASSSTANYGYTF.

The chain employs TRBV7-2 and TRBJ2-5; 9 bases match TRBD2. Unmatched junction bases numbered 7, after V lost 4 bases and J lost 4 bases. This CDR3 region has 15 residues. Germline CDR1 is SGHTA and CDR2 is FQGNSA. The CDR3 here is CASSSTGLAVETQYF. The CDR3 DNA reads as TGTGCCAGCAGCTCCACGGGACTAGCAGTAGAGACCCAGTACTTC.

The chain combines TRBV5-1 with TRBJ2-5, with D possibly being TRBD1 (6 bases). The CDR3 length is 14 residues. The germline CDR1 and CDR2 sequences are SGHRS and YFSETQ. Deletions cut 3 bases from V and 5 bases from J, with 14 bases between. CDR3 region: CASSSQGRQETQYF. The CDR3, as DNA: TGCGCCAGCAGCTCGCAGGGGCGGCAGGAGACCCAGTACTTC.

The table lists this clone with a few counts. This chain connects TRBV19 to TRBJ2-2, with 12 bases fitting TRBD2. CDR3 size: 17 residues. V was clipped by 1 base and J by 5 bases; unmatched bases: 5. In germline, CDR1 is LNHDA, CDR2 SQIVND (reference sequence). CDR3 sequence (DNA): TGTGCCAGTAGTATAGGAGGACTAGCGGGGCGGACCGGGGAGCTGTTTTTT. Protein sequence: CASSIGGLAGRTGELFF.

The CDR3 DNA follows: TGTGCCAGTAGTATAGACAGGGAATCTGAAGCTTTCTTT. It encodes CASSIDRESEAFF. V gene TRBV19 combines with J gene TRBJ1-1, with D possibly matching TRBD1 (5 bases). The germline CDR1 and CDR2 sequences are LNHDA and SQIVND (reference sequence). The V end was cut by 0 bases, the J end by 6 bases, with 8 bases between. The CDR3 spans 13 residues.

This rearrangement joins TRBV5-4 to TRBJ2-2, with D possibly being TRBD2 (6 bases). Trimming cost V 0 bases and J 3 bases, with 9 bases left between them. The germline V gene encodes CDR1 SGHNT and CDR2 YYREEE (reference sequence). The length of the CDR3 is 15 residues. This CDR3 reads CASSLAGGDTGELFF. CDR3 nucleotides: TGTGCCAGCAGCTTGGCCGGGGGAGACACCGGGGAGCTGTTTTTT.

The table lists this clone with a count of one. The CDR3 protein is CASSFNRGLSNQPQHF. The CDR3 DNA sequence: TGTGCCAGCAGTTTCAACAGGGGGCTAAGCAATCAGCCCCAGCATTTT. V gene TRBV28 combines with J gene TRBJ1-5; 9 bases agree with TRBD1. Losses at the gene ends were 3 bases for V and 1 base for J; bases not matched to a gene: 4. CDR1 and CDR2 (germline): MDHEN, SYDVKM. The CDR3 extends over 16 amino acids.

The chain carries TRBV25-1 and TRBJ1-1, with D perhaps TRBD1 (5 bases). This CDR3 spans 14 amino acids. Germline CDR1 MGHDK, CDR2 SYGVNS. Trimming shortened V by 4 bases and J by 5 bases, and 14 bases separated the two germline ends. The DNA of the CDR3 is TGTGCCAGCAGTGTGTGGGGCGCGGGAACTGAAGCTTTCTTT. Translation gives CASSVWGAGTEAFF. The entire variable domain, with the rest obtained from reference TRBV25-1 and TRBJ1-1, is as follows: EADIYQTPRYLVIGTGKKITLECSQTMGHDKMYWYQQDPGMELHLIHYSYGVNSTEKGDLSSESTVSRIRTEHFPLTLESARPSHTSQYLCASSVWGAGTEAFFGQGTRLTVV.

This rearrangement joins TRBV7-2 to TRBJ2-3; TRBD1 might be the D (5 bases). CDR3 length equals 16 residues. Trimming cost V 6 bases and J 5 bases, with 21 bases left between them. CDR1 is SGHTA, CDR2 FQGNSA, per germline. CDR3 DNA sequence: TGTGCCAGCAGTCCCACCTGGGGCGCGCAGGGAGATACGCAGTATTTT. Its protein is CASSPTWGAQGDTQYF. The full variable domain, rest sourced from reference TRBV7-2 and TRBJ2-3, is GAGVSQSPSNKVTEKGKDVELRCDPISGHTALYWYRQSLGQGLEFLIYFQGNSAPDKSGLPSDRFSAERTGGSVSTLTIQRTQQEDSAVYLCASSPTWGAQGDTQYFGPGTRLTVL.

CDR3 loop: CSVVGTGGRLAFF. As DNA, the CDR3 is TGCAGCGTTGTCGGGACAGGGGGCCGGTTAGCTTTCTTT. The rearrangement uses TRBV29-1 and TRBJ1-1; 12 bases agree with TRBD1. Germline CDR1 SQVTM, CDR2 ANQGSEA. The CDR3 is 13 amino acids. V lost 4 bases and J lost 10; bases outside the gene matches: 7.

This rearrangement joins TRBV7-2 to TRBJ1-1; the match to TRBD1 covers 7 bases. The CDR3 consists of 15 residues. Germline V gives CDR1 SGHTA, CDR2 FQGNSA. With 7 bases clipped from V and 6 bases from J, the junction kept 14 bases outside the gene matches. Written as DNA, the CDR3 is TGTGCCAGCACCAGACAAGGGGGCTTGTCTTCTGAAGCTTTCTTT. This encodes CASTRQGGLSSEAFF.

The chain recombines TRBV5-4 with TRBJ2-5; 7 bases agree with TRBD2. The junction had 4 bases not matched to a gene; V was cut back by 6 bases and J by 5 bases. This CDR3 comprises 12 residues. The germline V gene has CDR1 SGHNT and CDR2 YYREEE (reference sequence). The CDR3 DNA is TGTGCCAGCAACCCCGGGGGGGAGACCCAGTACTTC. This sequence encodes CASNPGGETQYF.

Here the CDR3 reads CATSGLAGNTGELFF. The CDR3 coding sequence is TGTGCCACCAGCGGACTAGCGGGGAACACCGGGGAGCTGTTTTTT. The chain joins TRBV15 to TRBJ2-2; 11 bases are shared with TRBD2. Germline V gene lookup returns CDR1 LNHNV and CDR2 YYDKDF (reference sequence). Trimming at V came to 5 bases and at J to 1 base, leaving 0 bases not matched to a gene. This CDR3 is built from 15 residues.

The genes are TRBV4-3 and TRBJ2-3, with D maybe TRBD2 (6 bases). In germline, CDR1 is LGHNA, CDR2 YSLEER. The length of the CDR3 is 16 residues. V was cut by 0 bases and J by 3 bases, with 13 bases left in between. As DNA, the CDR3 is TGCGCCAGCAGCCAAGACACCACTCGGGGGACAGATACGCAGTATTTT. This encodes CASSQDTTRGTDTQYF.

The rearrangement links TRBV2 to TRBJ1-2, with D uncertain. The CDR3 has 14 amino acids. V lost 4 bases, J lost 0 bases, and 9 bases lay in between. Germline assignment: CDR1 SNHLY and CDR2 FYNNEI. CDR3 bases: TGTGCCAGCAGTGCGGGGTTAGCTAACTATGGCTACACCTTC. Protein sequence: CASSAGLANYGYTF.

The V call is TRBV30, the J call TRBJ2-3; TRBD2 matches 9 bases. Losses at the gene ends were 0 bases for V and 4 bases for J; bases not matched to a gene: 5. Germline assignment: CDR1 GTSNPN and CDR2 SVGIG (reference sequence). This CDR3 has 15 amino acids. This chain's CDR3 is CAWSVGGGVPDTQYF. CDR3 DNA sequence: TGTGCCTGGAGTGTAGGCGGGGGGGTCCCAGATACGCAGTATTTT. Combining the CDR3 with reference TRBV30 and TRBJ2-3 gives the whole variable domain SQTIHQWPATLVQPVGSPLSLECTVEGTSNPNLYWYRQAAGRGLQLLFYSVGIGQISSEVPQNLSASRPQDRQFILSSKKLLLSDSGFYLCAWSVGGGVPDTQYFGPGTRLTVL.

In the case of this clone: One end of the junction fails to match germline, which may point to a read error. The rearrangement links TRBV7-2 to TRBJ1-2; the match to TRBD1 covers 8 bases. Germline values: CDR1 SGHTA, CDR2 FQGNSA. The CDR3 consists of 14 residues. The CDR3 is CASSPGQGRYGYTF. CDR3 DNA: TGTGCCAGCAGCCCTGGACAGGGACGGTATGGCTACACTTTC.

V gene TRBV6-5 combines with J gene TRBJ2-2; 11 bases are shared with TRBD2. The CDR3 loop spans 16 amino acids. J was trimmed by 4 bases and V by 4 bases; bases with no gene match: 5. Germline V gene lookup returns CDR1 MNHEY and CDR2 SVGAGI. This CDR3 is CASSSRGLAGTGELFF. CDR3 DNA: TGTGCCAGCAGTTCCCGCGGACTAGCGGGCACCGGGGAGCTGTTTTTT.

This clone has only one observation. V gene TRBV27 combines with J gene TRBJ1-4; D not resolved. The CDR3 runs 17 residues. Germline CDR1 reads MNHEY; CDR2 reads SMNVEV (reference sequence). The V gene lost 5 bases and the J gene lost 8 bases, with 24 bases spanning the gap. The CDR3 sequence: CASSPGGGPGLSEKLFF. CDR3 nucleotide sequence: TGTGCCAGCAGTCCGGGCGGAGGGCCGGGGTTGAGCGAAAAACTGTTTTTT.

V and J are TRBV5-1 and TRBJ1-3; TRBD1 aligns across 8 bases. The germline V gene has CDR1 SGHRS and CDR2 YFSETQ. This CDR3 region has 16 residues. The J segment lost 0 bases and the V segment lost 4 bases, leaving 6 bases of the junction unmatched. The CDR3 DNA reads TGCGCCAGCAGCGGGGGACAGGCGAGCTCTGGAAACACCATATATTTT. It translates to CASSGGQASSGNTIYF.